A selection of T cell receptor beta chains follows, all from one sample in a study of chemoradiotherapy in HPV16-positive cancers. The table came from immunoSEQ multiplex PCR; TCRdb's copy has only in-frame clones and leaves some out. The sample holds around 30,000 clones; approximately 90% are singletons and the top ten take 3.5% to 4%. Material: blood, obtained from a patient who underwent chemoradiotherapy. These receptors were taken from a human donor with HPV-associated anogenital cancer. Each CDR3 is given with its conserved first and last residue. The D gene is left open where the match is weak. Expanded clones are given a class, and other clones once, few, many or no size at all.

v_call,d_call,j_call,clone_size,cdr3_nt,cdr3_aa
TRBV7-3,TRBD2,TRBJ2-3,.,TGTGCCAGCAGCCCCAATAGCGGGGGGCAAACAGATACGCAGTATTTT,CASSPNSGGQTDTQYF
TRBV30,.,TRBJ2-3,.,TGTGCCTGGGGTGCCCTCCCTAGACCGAATACGCAGTATTTT,CAWGALPRPNTQYF
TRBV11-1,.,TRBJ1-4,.,TGTGCCAGCAGCCTCCGGAGCACTAATGAAAAACTGTTTTTT,CASSLRSTNEKLFF
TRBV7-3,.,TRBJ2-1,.,TGTGCCAGCAGCCCTGGGAGACAAAATGAGCAGTTCTTC,CASSPGRQNEQFF
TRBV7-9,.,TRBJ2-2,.,TGTGCCAGCAGAGGACAGCGGTACACCGGGGAGCTGTTTTTT,CASRGQRYTGELFF
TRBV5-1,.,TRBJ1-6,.,TGCGCCAGCAGCTTGGGTCCCGGGACTAATTCACCCCTCCACTTT,CASSLGPGTNSPLHF
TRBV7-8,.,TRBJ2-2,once,TGTGCCAGCAGCAGTTCGATCACCGGGGAGCTGTTTTTT,CASSSSITGELFF
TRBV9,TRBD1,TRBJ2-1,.,TGTGCCAGCAGCAAGGGGGCCGGTGAGCAGTTCTTC,CASSKGAGEQFF
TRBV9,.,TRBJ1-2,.,TGTGCCAGCAGCGCCGACGGGGGCGTAGTAGGCTACACCTTC,CASSADGGVVGYTF
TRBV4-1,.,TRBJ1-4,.,TGCGCCAGCAGCCAAGCAGAAGGCTATGAAAAACTGTTTTTT,CASSQAEGYEKLFF
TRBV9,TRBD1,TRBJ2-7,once,TGTGCCAGCAGCGCCACCCAGACAGGGAGCCACGAGCAGTACTTC,CASSATQTGSHEQYF
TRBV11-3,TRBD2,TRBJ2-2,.,TGTGCCAGCACCCTCCCGCGGGGGGGCGACGGGGAGCTGTTTTTT,CASTLPRGGDGELFF
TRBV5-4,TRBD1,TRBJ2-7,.,TGTGCCAGCAGCTGGGACAGGAGATCCTACGAGCAGTACTTC,CASSWDRRSYEQYF
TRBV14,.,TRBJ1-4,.,TGTGCCAGCAGCCATATTGGTTTCGAGGCAACTAATGAAAAACTGTTTTTT,CASSHIGFEATNEKLFF
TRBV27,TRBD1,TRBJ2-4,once,TGTGCCAGCAGGCAGACAGGGGAAGGCATTCAGTACTTC,CASRQTGEGIQYF
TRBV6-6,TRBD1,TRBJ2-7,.,TGTGCCAGCAGTTACGCCAGACAGGGGCAATCCTACGAGCAGTACTTC,CASSYARQGQSYEQYF
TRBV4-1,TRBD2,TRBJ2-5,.,TGCGCCAGCAGCCGATACCTGACTAGCCTACAAGAGACCCAGTACTTC,CASSRYLTSLQETQYF
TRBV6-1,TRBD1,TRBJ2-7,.,TGTGCCAGCTCCTATGACAGGGGGCGTAACGAGCAGTACTTC,CASSYDRGRNEQYF
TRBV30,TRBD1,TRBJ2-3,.,TGTGCCTGGAGTGCAGGGACAGGTGTTACTTTGGATACGCAGTATTTT,CAWSAGTGVTLDTQYF
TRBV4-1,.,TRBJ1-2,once,TGCGCCAGCAGCCCTAGGACGGTTCGAAACTATGGCTACACCTTC,CASSPRTVRNYGYTF
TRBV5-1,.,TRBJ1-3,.,TGCGCCAGCAGCTTTACAGGGTCTGGAAACACCATATATTTT,CASSFTGSGNTIYF
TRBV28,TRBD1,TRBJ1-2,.,TGTGCCAGCGGCTTTTCGGTTTGGGGACAGGGGAGACCTTGGGATGGCTACACCTTC,CASGFSVWGQGRPWDGYTF
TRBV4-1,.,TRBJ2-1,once,TGCGCCAGCAGCCAAGGAATTGCGGGGACGAACCTACGGGAGCAGTTCTTC,CASSQGIAGTNLREQFF
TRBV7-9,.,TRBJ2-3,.,TGTGCCAGCAGCTTACTAGATACGCAGTATTTT,CASSLLDTQYF
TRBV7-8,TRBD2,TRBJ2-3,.,TGTGCCAGCAGCCCGCCCCGGGGGGGCACAGATACGCAGTATTTT,CASSPPRGGTDTQYF
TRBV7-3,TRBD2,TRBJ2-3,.,TGTGCCAGCAGCTTAATTGGCGGGGGGGCAGATACGCAGTATTTT,CASSLIGGGADTQYF
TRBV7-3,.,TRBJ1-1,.,TGTGCCAGCAGCTTCGGTGCGGGGAACACTGAAGCTTTCTTT,CASSFGAGNTEAFF
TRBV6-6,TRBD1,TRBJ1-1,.,TGTGCCAGCAGTTACTCCGCCGGGACAGGGGGCACTGAAGCTTTCTTT,CASSYSAGTGGTEAFF
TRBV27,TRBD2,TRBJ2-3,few,TGTGCCAGCAAGTCCCTACTAGCGGGGGGGCCGTACAGCGCCACAGATACGCAGTATTTT,CASKSLLAGGPYSATDTQYF
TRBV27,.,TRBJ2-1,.,TGTGCCAGCAGTTTAGGAGGCGCCTACAATGAGCAGTTCTTC,CASSLGGAYNEQFF
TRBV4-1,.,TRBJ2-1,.,TGCGCCAGCAGCCACGGGGGATTCCCCTACAATGAGCAGTTCTTC,CASSHGGFPYNEQFF
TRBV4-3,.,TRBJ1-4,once,TGCGCCAGCAGCCACACCGCTGGGGGGGAAAAACTGTTTTTT,CASSHTAGGEKLFF
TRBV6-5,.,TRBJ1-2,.,TGTGCCAGCAGTTACTCAGGGATGGATGGCTACACCTTC,CASSYSGMDGYTF
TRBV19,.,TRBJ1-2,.,TGTGCCAGTAGCGACCCCGGACAGACCTATGGCTACACCTTC,CASSDPGQTYGYTF
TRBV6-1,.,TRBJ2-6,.,TGTGCCAGCAGTGAAGCCGACGGACGCTCTGGGGCCAACGTCCTGACTTTC,CASSEADGRSGANVLTF
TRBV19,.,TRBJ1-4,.,TGTGCCAGTAGTATTGGGATACTTTGGGAAAAACTGTTTTTT,CASSIGILWEKLFF
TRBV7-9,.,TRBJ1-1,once,TGTGCCAGCAGCTTAGCGCTCGGGGTTCACACTGAAGCTTTCTTT,CASSLALGVHTEAFF
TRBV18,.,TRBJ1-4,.,TGTGCCAGCTCACCCTCTAATGAAAAACTGTTTTTT,CASSPSNEKLFF
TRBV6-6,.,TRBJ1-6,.,TGTGCCAGCAGTTATTCGCGACTGAATAATTCACCCCTCCACTTT,CASSYSRLNNSPLHF
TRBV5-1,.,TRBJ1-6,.,TGCGCCAGCAGAGGCCTCCGGGACGGTTATAATTCACCCCTCCACTTT,CASRGLRDGYNSPLHF
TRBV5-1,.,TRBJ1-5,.,TGCGCCAGCAGTCGGGGGGTATCTCAGCCCCAGCATTTT,CASSRGVSQPQHF
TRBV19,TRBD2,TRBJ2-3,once,TGTGCCACTCACCTAGCGGGGGGACTAAACACAGATACGCAGTATTTT,CATHLAGGLNTDTQYF
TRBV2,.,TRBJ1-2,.,TGTGCCAGCAGGAAAGACGGGGGCAATGGCTACACCTTC,CASRKDGGNGYTF
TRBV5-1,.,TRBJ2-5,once,TGCGCCAGCAGCTTGGCCGGGCAGATTAAAGAGACCCAGTACTTC,CASSLAGQIKETQYF
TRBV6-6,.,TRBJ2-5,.,TGTGCCAGCAGTCGGACAGCCCCGGGGCGGGAGACCCAGTACTTC,CASSRTAPGRETQYF
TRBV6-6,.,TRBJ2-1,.,TGTGCCAGCAGTGAGAGCGGCCTCTCCTACAATGAGCAGTTCTTC,CASSESGLSYNEQFF
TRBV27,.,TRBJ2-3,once,TGTGCCAGCAGTTTATCAGCGGAGACTAGCACAGATACGCAGTATTTT,CASSLSAETSTDTQYF
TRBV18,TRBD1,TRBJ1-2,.,TGTGCCAGCTCACACCTACAGGGGTCTGGCTACACCTTC,CASSHLQGSGYTF
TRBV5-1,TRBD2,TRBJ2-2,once,TGCGCCAGCAGAGGGTCTAGCGGGGGTGTCACCGGGGAGCTGTTTTTT,CASRGSSGGVTGELFF
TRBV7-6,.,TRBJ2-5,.,TGTGCCAGCCCGGGACCCGGGGGAGAGACCCAGTACTTC,CASPGPGGETQYF
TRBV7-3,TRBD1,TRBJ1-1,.,TGTGCCAGCAGCTTAGGCAGGGGGCACACTGAAGCTTTCTTT,CASSLGRGHTEAFF
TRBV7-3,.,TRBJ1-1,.,TGTGCCAGCAGCTTACGGAGCGGCACTGAAGCTTTCTTT,CASSLRSGTEAFF
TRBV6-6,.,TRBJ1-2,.,TGTGCCAGCAGTATAGGGAGATCTGGCTATGGCTACACCTTC,CASSIGRSGYGYTF
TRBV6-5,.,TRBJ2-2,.,TGTGCCAGCAGTTACTGGCAAACTAACACCGGGGAGCTGTTTTTT,CASSYWQTNTGELFF
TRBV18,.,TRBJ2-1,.,TGTGCCAGCTCATGGGGGAAACCCTACAATGAGCAGTTCTTC,CASSWGKPYNEQFF
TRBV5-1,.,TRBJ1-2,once,TGCGCCAGCAGCTTTGGAGCGGGGGGGCAGGGCTACACCTTC,CASSFGAGGQGYTF
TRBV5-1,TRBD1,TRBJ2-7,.,TGCGCCAGCAGCTTGGCCGGGACAGTGCGGGAGCAGTACTTC,CASSLAGTVREQYF
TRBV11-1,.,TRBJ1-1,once,TGTGCCAGCAGCCTCGACCGGAACACTGAAGCTTTCTTT,CASSLDRNTEAFF
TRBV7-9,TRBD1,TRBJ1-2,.,TGTGCCAGCAGCTCCTACCCTGACAGGGGCGATGGCTACACCTTC,CASSSYPDRGDGYTF